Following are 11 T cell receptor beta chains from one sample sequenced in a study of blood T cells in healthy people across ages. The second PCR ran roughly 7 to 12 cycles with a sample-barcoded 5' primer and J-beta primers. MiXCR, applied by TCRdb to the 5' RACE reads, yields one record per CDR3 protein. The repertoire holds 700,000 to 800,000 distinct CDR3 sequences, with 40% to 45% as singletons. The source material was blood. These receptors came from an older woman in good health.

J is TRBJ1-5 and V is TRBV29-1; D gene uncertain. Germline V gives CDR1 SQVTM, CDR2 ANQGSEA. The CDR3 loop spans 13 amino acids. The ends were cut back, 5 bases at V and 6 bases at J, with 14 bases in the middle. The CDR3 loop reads CSVLPGLGQPQHF. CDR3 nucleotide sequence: TGCAGCGTTCTGCCTGGGTTGGGTCAGCCCCAGCATTTT.

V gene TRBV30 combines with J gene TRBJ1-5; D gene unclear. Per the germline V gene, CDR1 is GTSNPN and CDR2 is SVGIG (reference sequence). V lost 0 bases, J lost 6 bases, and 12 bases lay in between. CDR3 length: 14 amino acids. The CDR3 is CAWSVGQVIQPQHF. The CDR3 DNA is TGTGCCTGGAGTGTAGGTCAGGTCATTCAGCCCCAGCATTTT. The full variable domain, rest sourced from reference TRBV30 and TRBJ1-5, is SQTIHQWPATLVQPVGSPLSLECTVEGTSNPNLYWYRQAAGRGLQLLFYSVGIGQISSEVPQNLSASRPQDRQFILSSKKLLLSDSGFYLCAWSVGQVIQPQHFGDGTRLSIL.

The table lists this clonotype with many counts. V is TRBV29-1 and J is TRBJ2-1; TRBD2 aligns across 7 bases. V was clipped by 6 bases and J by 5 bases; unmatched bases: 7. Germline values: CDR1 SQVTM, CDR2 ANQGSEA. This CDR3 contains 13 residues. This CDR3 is CSVSGNSNNEQFF. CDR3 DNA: TGCAGCGTCAGCGGGAACAGCAACAATGAGCAGTTCTTC.

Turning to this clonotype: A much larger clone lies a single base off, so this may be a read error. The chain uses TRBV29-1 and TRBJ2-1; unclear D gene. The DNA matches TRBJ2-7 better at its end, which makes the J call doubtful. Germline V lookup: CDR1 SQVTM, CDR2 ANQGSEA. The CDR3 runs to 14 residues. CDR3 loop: CSFFTENSYNEQYF. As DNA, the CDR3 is TGCAGCTTCTTTACGGAGAACTCCTACAATGAGCAGTACTTC.

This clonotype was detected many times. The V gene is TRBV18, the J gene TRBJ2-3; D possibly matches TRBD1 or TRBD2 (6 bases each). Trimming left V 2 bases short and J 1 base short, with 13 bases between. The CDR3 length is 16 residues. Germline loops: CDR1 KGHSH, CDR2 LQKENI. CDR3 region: CASSPGGGGGTDTQYF. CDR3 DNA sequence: TGTGCCAGCTCACCAGGAGGGGGTGGCGGCACAGATACGCAGTATTTT.

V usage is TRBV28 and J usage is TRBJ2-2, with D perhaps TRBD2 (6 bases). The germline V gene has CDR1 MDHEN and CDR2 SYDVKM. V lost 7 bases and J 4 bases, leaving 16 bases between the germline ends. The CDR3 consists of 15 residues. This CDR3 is CASKFGSGGTGELFF. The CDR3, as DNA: TGTGCCAGCAAGTTCGGGAGCGGCGGCACCGGGGAGCTGTTTTTT.

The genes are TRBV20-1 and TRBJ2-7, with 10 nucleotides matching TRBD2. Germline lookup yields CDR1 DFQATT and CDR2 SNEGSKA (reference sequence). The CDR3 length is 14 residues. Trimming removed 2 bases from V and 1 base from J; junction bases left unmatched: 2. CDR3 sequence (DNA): TGCAGTGCTAGAAAGCGGGAGGGTTCCTACGAGCAGTACTTC. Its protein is CSARKREGSYEQYF.

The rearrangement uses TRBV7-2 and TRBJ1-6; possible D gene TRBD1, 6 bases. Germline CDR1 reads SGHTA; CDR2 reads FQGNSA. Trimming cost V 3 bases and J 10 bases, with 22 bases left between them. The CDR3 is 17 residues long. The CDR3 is CASSLSASTGRGSPLHF. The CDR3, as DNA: TGTGCCAGCAGCTTGTCAGCTAGTACAGGGCGGGGATCACCCCTCCACTTT. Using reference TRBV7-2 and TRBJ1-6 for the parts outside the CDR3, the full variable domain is GAGVSQSPSNKVTEKGKDVELRCDPISGHTALYWYRQSLGQGLEFLIYFQGNSAPDKSGLPSDRFSAERTGGSVSTLTIQRTQQEDSAVYLCASSLSASTGRGSPLHFGNGTRLTVT.

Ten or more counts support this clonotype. CDR3 coding DNA: TGTGCCAGCAGTTTAGGGCAGGACAATCAGCCCCAGCATTTT. Its translation is CASSLGQDNQPQHF. The chain combines TRBV12-3 or TRBV12-4 with TRBJ1-5; no clear D gene. CDR3 size: 14 residues. The V gene lost 1 base and the J gene lost 3 bases, with 7 bases spanning the gap.

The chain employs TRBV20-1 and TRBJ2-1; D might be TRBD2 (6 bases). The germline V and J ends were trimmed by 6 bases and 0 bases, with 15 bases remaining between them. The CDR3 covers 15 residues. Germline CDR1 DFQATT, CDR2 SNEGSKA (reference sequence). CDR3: CSAKRDWNSYNEQFF. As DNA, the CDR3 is TGCAGTGCAAAACGGGACTGGAACTCCTACAATGAGCAGTTCTTC.

The CDR3 loop is CAITSTGNTEAFF. The CDR3 nucleotides read TGTGCCATCACCTCGACAGGGAACACTGAAGCTTTCTTT. The V call is TRBV10-3, the J call TRBJ1-1, with D perhaps TRBD1 (6 bases). The CDR3 sequence is 13 residues long. V was cut by 7 bases and J by 1 base, with 10 bases left in between. Germline CDR1 is ENHRY and CDR2 is SYGVKD.